This T cell receptor beta chain was captured in a study of blood T cell repertoires in COVID-19. Looking at the study overall: Italy, Spain and the United States were the sources of the convalescent and acute COVID-19 samples. The cDNA or gDNA used as material had been derived from T cells, B-cell-depleted T cells, or PBMCs.

The CDR3 sequence is 14 residues long. Germline V gene sequence: CDR1 KGHSH, CDR2 LQKENI. Trimming removed 4 bases from V and 5 bases from J; junction bases left unmatched: 6. Original analysis: The assay estimated nucleated cells by amplifying reference gene primers. Measured with immunoSEQ multiplex PCR; TCRdb has only the in-frame clones, and not every one. Clone size and V and J calls were adopted from that table, with D and trimming inferred from the DNA. The table shows 220,000 or so clones, with approximately 88% occurring only once. The V gene is TRBV18, the J gene TRBJ2-5; 8 positions agree with TRBD1. The sequence came from a man in his 60s who had recovered from COVID-19. The specimen sequenced was peripheral blood. CDR3 residues: CASSLGQVFETQYF. CDR3 sequence (DNA): TGTGCCAGCTCACTGGGACAGGTATTTGAGACCCAGTACTTC.